This T cell receptor beta chain is drawn from a study of blood T cell repertoires in COVID-19. Per the authors' pipeline: By means of reference gene primer amplification, nucleated cell counts were estimated. Libraries were prepared by immunoSEQ multiplex PCR; TCRdb keeps only in-frame clonotypes and omits some of them. Clonal size and the V and J genes are those of that table, whereas D and trimming came from the DNA. The table records 300,000 or so clones, about 90% of them present only once. The CDR3 spans 18 residues. Trimming removed 1 base from V and 0 bases from J, with 13 bases in between. Germline CDR1 reads SGHVS; CDR2 reads FNYEAQ.

The sequenced sample was PBMCs or T cells enriched from blood (not recorded which). The chain carries TRBV7-6 and TRBJ2-6; D call uncertain. The TCR comes from a woman aged 25 to 39 who had recovered from COVID-19. CDR3 region: CASSLELGLLSGANVLTF. The CDR3 nucleotides are TGTGCCAGCAGCTTAGAATTGGGCCTTCTCTCTGGGGCCAACGTCCTGACTTTC. Using reference TRBV7-6 and TRBJ2-6 for the parts outside the CDR3, the full variable domain is GAGVSQSPRYKVTKRGQDVALRCDPISGHVSLYWYRQALGQGPEFLTYFNYEAQQDKSGLPNDRFSAERPEGSISTLTIQRTEQRDSAMYRCASSLELGLLSGANVLTFGAGSRLTVL.